One T cell receptor (beta chain) is described in this entry. V was trimmed by 6 bases and J by 4 bases, leaving 16 bases between them. The CDR3 has 14 residues. CDR1 and CDR2 from the germline V gene are SNHLY and FYNNEI. These data come from a study of cytotoxic CD8 clonotypes in ibrutinib-treated CLL. Sequenced by immunoSEQ multiplex PCR; TCRdb stores in-frame clones only, minus some. There are under 300,000 clones in the sample; approximately 76% occur only once, and around 5.3% lies in the top ten. J is TRBJ2-7 and V is TRBV2, with D possibly being TRBD1 (7 bases). The sequencing used PBMCs, collected at disease progression, from a patient treated with ibrutinib. This TCR was sampled from a human donor with chronic lymphocytic leukemia. In DNA form, the CDR3 reads TGTGCCAGCAGGTTTACAGGGGAGGCTTACGAGCAGTACTTC. Translation gives CASRFTGEAYEQYF.